This record covers a single T cell receptor beta chain. Its antigen is still unknown. There are no base qualities to consult, and no much larger clone falls within one base. The protocol used for the library was 5' RACE. The sequencer listed for this sample is Illumina MiSeq. Clones were called with MiXCR by TCRdb after fastp trimmed the public reads at Q25, and only in-frame beta chains were retained. Every distinct CDR3 protein forms one entry, paired with its most common genes and DNA. The table for this sample lists some 69,000 distinct CDR3 sequences; roughly 17% of them were counted only once. The ten largest clonotypes hold about 4.7% of the sample. The data stem from a study of T cells of healthy individuals (dated by TCRdb to the late 2010s). V is reduced by 3 bases and J by 0 bases, leaving a spacing of 14 bases between them. From cysteine to phenylalanine, the CDR3 is 16 amino acids long. Only the CDR3 portion is preserved as DNA: 48 bases, with reading frame beginning at the first base. In the germline V gene, CDR1 corresponds to MDHEN and CDR2 to SYDVKM.

The chain links TRBV28 with TRBJ1-2; the D gene cannot be resolved reliably. The clonotype originates from a human donor in good health. The CDR3 amino acid sequence is: CASSFPGPISNYGYTF. The nucleotides are TGTGCCAGCAGTTTTCCCGGGCCCATATCTAACTATGGCTACACCTTC.